These 25 T cell receptor beta chains came from one sample sequenced in a study of T cell responses to AZD1222 COVID-19 vaccine (dated by TCRdb to the early 2020s). The time point label for this specimen denotes: baseline before first vaccination. Libraries came from the immunoSEQ multiplex PCR assay. TCRdb limited this immuneACCESS table to in-frame rearrangements with V and J called. A share of clones is missing; checked studies link under half to unresolved V genes, and the rest is unexplained. Across this sample there are 180,000 or so clones, with less than 95% seen only once. Approximately 0.6% of the sample is held by the ten biggest clonotypes. Sequenced material: peripheral blood, taken on day 0 of AZD1222 vaccination. The receptor source for this set is an adult in good health.

The rearrangement joins TRBV4-2 to TRBJ2-4; D is undetermined. Trimming stripped 5 bases from V and 0 bases from J, with 11 bases between. The germline V gene encodes CDR1 LGHNA and CDR2 YNFKEQ. The CDR3 is made up of 15 amino acids. The CDR3 DNA sequence: TGTGCCAGCAGCTATGAGGTGGGAGCCAAAAACATTCAGTACTTC. This encodes CASSYEVGAKNIQYF.

The V call is TRBV27, the J call TRBJ1-1; weak D call: TRBD1 (5 bases). This CDR3 is 14 amino acids long. Germline V gene sequence: CDR1 MNHEY, CDR2 SMNVEV (reference sequence). Trimming cost V 3 bases and J 5 bases, with 13 bases left between them. This CDR3 is CASSLRGGATEAFF. The DNA for the CDR3 is TGTGCCAGCAGTTTGAGGGGCGGAGCGACTGAAGCTTTCTTT.

This chain uses TRBV3-1 (or the pseudogene TRBV3-2) with TRBJ2-1; D uncertain. V was trimmed by 0 bases and J by 9 bases, leaving 9 bases between them. Germline CDR1 and CDR2: LGHDT and YNNKEL (reference sequence). The CDR3 runs 13 residues. The CDR3 DNA follows: TGTGCCAGCAGCCAAGATCCAGCTAGTGAGCAGTTCTTC. This translates into CASSQDPASEQFF.

CDR3 loop: CASSFPRRGYEQYF. In DNA, the CDR3 is TGTGCCAGCAGCTTCCCTCGCAGGGGCTACGAGCAGTACTTC. The V and J genes are TRBV5-5 and TRBJ2-7, with D possibly being TRBD1 (6 bases). Per the germline V gene, CDR1 is SGHKS and CDR2 is YYEKEE (reference sequence). Trimming cost V 2 bases and J 3 bases, with 12 bases left between them. The CDR3 totals 14 residues.

The chain recombines TRBV19 with TRBJ1-1, with a possible D match to TRBD1 (6 bases). In germline, CDR1 is LNHDA, CDR2 SQIVND (reference sequence). With 1 base removed from V and 6 bases from J, the gap between germline ends came to 21 bases. The CDR3 runs to 17 residues. The CDR3 loop reads CASSIGRGGGLVAEAFF. DNA of the CDR3: TGTGCCAGTAGTATAGGACGAGGGGGAGGGCTGGTCGCTGAAGCTTTCTTT.

The rearrangement joins TRBV3-1 (or the pseudogene TRBV3-2) to TRBJ2-2; 13 bases match TRBD2. The V and J ends lost 5 bases and 6 bases, in that order; junction bases with no gene match: 6. The CDR3 is made up of 16 amino acids. Germline lookup yields CDR1 LGHDT and CDR2 YNNKEL (reference sequence). The chain's CDR3 is CASSRTSGSTSGELFF. CDR3 sequence (DNA): TGTGCCAGCAGCAGGACTAGCGGGAGTACTTCCGGGGAGCTGTTTTTT.

There are a few counts of this clone. The rearrangement joins TRBV5-4 to TRBJ2-7; perhaps TRBD2 as D (5 bases). The CDR3 is 13 residues long. V was trimmed by 0 bases and J by 6 bases, leaving 10 bases between them. The germline gives CDR1 SGHNT, CDR2 YYREEE (reference sequence). The CDR3 spells CASSLDGVAEQYF. As DNA, the CDR3 is TGTGCCAGCAGCTTGGACGGGGTTGCCGAGCAGTACTTC.

This clone has just one count. The V gene is TRBV3-1 (or the pseudogene TRBV3-2), the J gene TRBJ1-2; no firm D call. CDR1 LGHDT and CDR2 YNNKEL come from the germline V gene (reference sequence). V lost 2 bases and J 3 bases, leaving 7 bases between the germline ends. The CDR3 runs 13 residues. As DNA, the CDR3 is TGTGCCAGCAGCCAACTCGGTGACTATGGCTACACCTTC. This translates into CASSQLGDYGYTF.

The CDR3 here is CAWGSLAGRPLEQFF. CDR3 sequence (DNA): TGTGCCTGGGGTTCTCTAGCGGGAAGACCCCTAGAGCAGTTCTTC. The V call is TRBV30, the J call TRBJ2-1, with 9 bases identical to TRBD2. The junction had 15 bases not matched to a gene; V was cut back by 5 bases and J by 10 bases. CDR1 and CDR2 from the germline V gene are GTSNPN and SVGIG (reference sequence). The CDR3 consists of 15 residues.

The gene calls are TRBV6-5 and TRBJ2-7, with D perhaps matching TRBD1 (7 bases). The CDR3 has 16 residues. Germline CDR1 MNHEY, CDR2 SVGAGI. V lost 2 bases and J 5 bases, leaving 19 bases between the germline ends. The DNA of the CDR3 is TGTGCCAGCAGTTACCGATTTCCAGGGGGGTCCGACGAGCAGTACTTC. Translation: CASSYRFPGGSDEQYF.

The V call is TRBV5-5, the J call TRBJ1-2, with D hard to call. CDR1 and CDR2 (germline): SGHKS, YYEKEE (reference sequence). With 1 base removed from V and 8 bases from J, the gap between germline ends came to 9 bases. The CDR3 loop spans 12 amino acids. For the CDR3, the DNA is TGTGCCAGCAGCTTGTCTGCCCGGGGCTACACCTTC. This sequence encodes CASSLSARGYTF.

This chain connects TRBV28 to TRBJ1-5; TRBD1 matches at 7 bases. CDR3 length: 13 amino acids. Germline V gene sequence: CDR1 MDHEN, CDR2 SYDVKM. The V segment lost 8 bases and the J segment 1 base; nucleotides outside the gene matches: 2. CDR3 coding DNA: TGTGCCAGCTGGGGACAGAGCAATCAGCCCCAGCATTTT. Encoded protein: CASWGQSNQPQHF. The full variable domain, in which reference TRBV28 and TRBJ1-5 provide the parts outside the CDR3, is DVKVTQSSRYLVKRTGEKVFLECVQDMDHENMFWYRQDPGLGLRLIYFSYDVKMKEKGDIPEGYSVSREKKERFSLILESASTNQTSMYLCASWGQSNQPQHFGDGTRLSIL.

The chain carries TRBV6-5 and TRBJ1-5, with no clear D. The CDR3 covers 14 residues. Germline V CDR1 and CDR2: MNHEY, SVGAGI. Trimming cost V 7 bases and J 2 bases, with 12 bases left between them. This CDR3 reads CASIKEIGNQPQHF. Here the CDR3 DNA reads TGTGCCAGCATTAAGGAAATTGGCAATCAGCCCCAGCATTTT.

The V gene is TRBV7-3, the J gene TRBJ1-1; TRBD1 aligns across 7 bases. V lost 6 bases, J lost 4 bases, and 5 bases stayed unmatched. The V gene's germline CDR1 is SGHTA and CDR2 FQGTGA. This CDR3 contains 13 residues. CDR3 sequence: CASRRQGSTEAFF. For the CDR3, the DNA is TGTGCCAGCAGGAGACAGGGTAGCACTGAAGCTTTCTTT.

V is TRBV3-1 (or the pseudogene TRBV3-2) and J is TRBJ1-1, with D perhaps TRBD1 (5 bases). Trimming cost V 5 bases and J 0 bases, with 13 bases left between them. Per germline, CDR1 LGHDT and CDR2 YNNKEL (reference sequence). The CDR3 has 15 residues. CDR3 protein: CASSSRDLMNTEAFF. CDR3 DNA: TGTGCCAGCAGCAGCAGGGACCTCATGAACACTGAAGCTTTCTTT.

This rearrangement joins TRBV28 to TRBJ2-2; D unclear. This CDR3 spans 14 amino acids. Trimming removed 4 bases from V and 5 bases from J, with 11 bases in between. Germline CDR1 reads MDHEN; CDR2 reads SYDVKM. The CDR3 protein is CASSSPELTGELFF. CDR3 sequence (DNA): TGTGCCAGCAGTTCGCCGGAGCTTACCGGGGAGCTGTTTTTT.

V is TRBV28 and J is TRBJ2-7, with TRBD1 matching 7 bases. The CDR3 is 14 amino acids. The V and J ends lost 7 bases and 2 bases, in that order; junction bases with no gene match: 8. Germline V gene lookup returns CDR1 MDHEN and CDR2 SYDVKM. The CDR3 region is CASTVDRVAYEQYF. The CDR3 DNA sequence: TGTGCCAGCACTGTAGACAGGGTAGCCTACGAGCAGTACTTC.

The CDR3 protein is CASSLTGGYSNQPQHF. The CDR3 DNA reads TGTGCCAGCAGTCTAACAGGGGGCTATAGCAATCAGCCCCAGCATTTT. This chain links TRBV28 with TRBJ1-5; 9 bases agree with TRBD1. The V gene's germline CDR1 is MDHEN and CDR2 SYDVKM. The CDR3 consists of 16 residues. Germline trimming cut 5 bases from V and 0 bases from J; bases unmatched to any gene: 5.

The CDR3 here is CASSLWDPGLGERYF. Written as DNA, the CDR3 is TGTGCCAGCAGCTTATGGGATCCGGGACTAGGCGAAAGGTACTTC. The chain is built from TRBV7-9 and TRBJ2-7; the match to TRBD2 covers 8 bases. With 2 bases clipped from V and 12 bases from J, the junction kept 15 bases outside the gene matches. The CDR3 spans 15 residues. From germline, CDR1 is SEHNR and CDR2 FQNEAQ (reference sequence).

This rearrangement joins TRBV29-1 to TRBJ1-2; 7 bases fit TRBD1. V was clipped by 1 base and J by 7 bases; unmatched bases: 6. The CDR3 totals 13 residues. Germline CDR1 reads SQVTM; CDR2 reads ANQGSEA. CDR3 DNA: TGCAGCGTTGAAGGGGAGGGGGCGCTTGGCTACACCTTC. It specifies CSVEGEGALGYTF. The full variable domain, in which reference TRBV29-1 and TRBJ1-2 provide the parts outside the CDR3, is SAVISQKPSRDICQRGTSLTIQCQVDSQVTMMFWYRQQPGQSLTLIATANQGSEATYESGFVIDKFPISRPNLTFSTLTVSNMSPEDSSIYLCSVEGEGALGYTFGSGTRLTVV.

The chain couples TRBV6-6 to TRBJ1-5, with a tentative D call TRBD1 (5 bases). Germline CDR1 is MNHNY and CDR2 is SVGAGI (reference sequence). This CDR3 is 12 amino acids long. Trimming cost V 4 bases and J 5 bases, with 6 bases left between them. CDR3 nucleotide sequence: TGTGCCAGCAGTTCGGGGGATCAGCCCCAGCATTTT. Encoded protein: CASSSGDQPQHF.

Here the CDR3 DNA reads TGTGCCAGCAGTTCCCGGACAGGGGGCTACAGGGAGCAGTACTTC. Its protein product is CASSSRTGGYREQYF. The chain links TRBV28 to TRBJ2-7, with 11 bases aligning to TRBD1. Germline loops: CDR1 MDHEN, CDR2 SYDVKM. The CDR3 is 15 residues long. V was pared by 4 bases and J by 7 bases, with 9 bases of the junction left unmatched.

This clone showed up just once. J is TRBJ1-2 and V is TRBV19; D not resolved. Trimming cost V 5 bases and J 4 bases, with 11 bases left between them. CDR1 LNHDA and CDR2 SQIVND come from the germline V gene (reference sequence). The CDR3 has 13 residues. The CDR3 nucleotides read TGTGCCAGTAGTCACGAAATCGGCTATGGCTACACCTTC. It encodes CASSHEIGYGYTF.

The CDR3 nucleotides are TGCGCCAGCAGCGCGCGCCAGGGTATGAACACTGAAGCTTTCTTT. As protein: CASSARQGMNTEAFF. This rearrangement joins TRBV5-1 to TRBJ1-1; D is perhaps TRBD1 (5 bases). V lost 4 bases to trimming and J lost 0 bases, with 13 bases between them. Germline assignment: CDR1 SGHRS and CDR2 YFSETQ. CDR3 size: 15 residues.

Here the CDR3 reads CASTNPDAVTGGYTF. CDR3 nucleotides: TGTGCCAGTACCAACCCAGACGCGGTTACGGGTGGCTACACCTTC. V is TRBV19 and J is TRBJ1-2; D is undetermined. V lost 7 bases, J lost 7 bases, and 22 bases lay in between. CDR1 is LNHDA and CDR2 is SQIVND in the germline V gene (reference sequence). The CDR3 loop spans 15 amino acids.